This T cell receptor beta chain was observed in a study of T cell repertoires in cytomegalovirus infection. Turning to the study itself: Public TCR beta signatures provided an indication of both CMV infection and a matching HLA type.

TCRdb reanalysed the reads using MiXCR and keeps one entry per CDR3 protein. The table includes about 280,000 distinct CDR3 sequences, 22% detected once. As for this clonotype: Its matching antigen is unknown.

Per the germline V gene, CDR1 is SGHKS and CDR2 is YYEKEE (reference sequence). Trimming stripped 5 bases from V and 6 bases from J, with 8 bases between. CDR3 length: 12 residues. Study results and caveats: Pooled public TCR beta family frequency picked out CMV carriers with the relevant HLA.

The rearrangement links TRBV5-5 to TRBJ2-2; D not resolved. This TCR was sampled from a human donor in good health (CMV status not recorded). Some clones in this sample may be carry-over from other donors' samples. This sample comprised cultured PBMCs, obtained from culture after CMV antigen stimulation. CDR3 nucleotide sequence: TGTGCCAGCAGAATAAGGTCCGGGGAGCTGTTTTTT. Translation gives CASRIRSGELFF.